This T cell receptor (beta chain) was identified in a study of CD8 T cells in Susac syndrome. RNA totalling about 0.45 to 1 ug underwent reverse transcription with random hexamers. One entry per CDR3 protein, called by TCRdb with MiXCR from the immunoSEQ multiplex PCR reads. The table lists 95,000 to 150,000 distinct CDR3 sequences, over 90% of them singletons, with less than 0.15% in the top ten. Germline CDR1 SGHRS, CDR2 YFSETQ. This CDR3 contains 14 residues. V was clipped by 8 bases and J by 2 bases, with 15 bases between them. CD8+ and CD4+ T cells from blood underwent TCR beta sequencing, which was carried out in a high-throughput format. Isolation of CD8+ and CD4+ T cells was performed negatively, whereas enrichment of TEMRA cells was done by FACS.

Material for sequencing was CD4+ T cells from PBMCs. This chain connects TRBV5-1 to TRBJ2-3, with a possible D match to TRBD2 (6 bases). The receptor's source is a human donor with Susac syndrome. The CDR3 reads CARERARATDTQYF. The CDR3 coding sequence is TGCGCCAGGGAGCGGGCCAGGGCCACAGATACGCAGTATTTT.